These T cell receptor beta chains were read from a single sample in a study of memory CD4+ T cells and cytomegalovirus serostatus. The assay was immunoSEQ multiplex PCR, and TCRdb's table has in-frame clones only and misses some. The sample consists of about 60,000 clones, roughly four fifths of them appearing once. The specimen was memory CD4+ T cells from blood. Every receptor here comes from an adult in good health and CMV-seronegative. The CDR3 runs from the conserved cysteine through the conserved F or W. Each record gives: D gene, V gene, J gene, clone size, CDR3 DNA, CDR3 protein. A D gene is named only where the DNA matches it firmly. Clone size is stated in some rows and not others, as once, few, many or a class when expanded.

D gene: -
V gene: TRBV19
J gene: TRBJ1-1
clone size: -
CDR3 DNA: TGTGCCAGTAGTAGAACTGAAGCTTTCTTT
CDR3 protein: CASSRTEAFF

D gene: -
V gene: TRBV7-9
J gene: TRBJ1-4
clone size: -
CDR3 DNA: TGTGCCAGCAGCTTAGCGGGGGGTCCCTTTAAAAAACTGTTTTTT
CDR3 protein: CASSLAGGPFKKLFF

D gene: -
V gene: TRBV30
J gene: TRBJ1-5
clone size: medium-sized
CDR3 DNA: TGTGCCTGGAGGTCCCAGGGGACGAGCAATCAGCCCCAGCATTTT
CDR3 protein: CAWRSQGTSNQPQHF

D gene: TRBD1
V gene: TRBV27
J gene: TRBJ1-6
clone size: -
CDR3 DNA: TGTGCCAGCAGTTTTAGGCAGGACAGGGCCAATTCACCCCTCCACTTT
CDR3 protein: CASSFRQDRANSPLHF

D gene: -
V gene: TRBV6-1
J gene: TRBJ2-4
clone size: -
CDR3 DNA: TGTGCCAGCACGTTCAGAGCGGACATTCAGTACTTC
CDR3 protein: CASTFRADIQYF

D gene: TRBD1
V gene: TRBV10-3
J gene: TRBJ1-1
clone size: -
CDR3 DNA: TGTGCCATTTCCGGGGGGACAGGGAACACTGAAGCTTTCTTT
CDR3 protein: CAISGGTGNTEAFF

D gene: -
V gene: TRBV6-5
J gene: TRBJ1-1
clone size: -
CDR3 DNA: TGTGCCAGCAGTTCCGGACACCTGAACACTGAAGCTTTCTTT
CDR3 protein: CASSSGHLNTEAFF

D gene: -
V gene: TRBV6-5
J gene: TRBJ1-4
clone size: -
CDR3 DNA: TGTGCCAGCAGTTACCAGGGCTTCAATGAAAAACTGTTTTTT
CDR3 protein: CASSYQGFNEKLFF

D gene: -
V gene: TRBV18
J gene: TRBJ2-5
clone size: -
CDR3 DNA: TGTGCCAGCTCACCAGGTAACCAAGAGACCCAGTACTTC
CDR3 protein: CASSPGNQETQYF

D gene: -
V gene: TRBV4-2
J gene: TRBJ2-7
clone size: -
CDR3 DNA: TGTGCCAGCAGCCATCCCCCCCCGGCCTCGATGGACGAGCAGTACTTC
CDR3 protein: CASSHPPPASMDEQYF

D gene: -
V gene: TRBV5-8
J gene: TRBJ2-7
clone size: -
CDR3 DNA: TGTGCCAGCAGCCTGGGGGCGCATTCCTACGAGCAGTACTTC
CDR3 protein: CASSLGAHSYEQYF

D gene: -
V gene: TRBV27
J gene: TRBJ2-7
clone size: -
CDR3 DNA: TGTGCCAGCAGGGACAACTCCTACGAGCAGTACTTC
CDR3 protein: CASRDNSYEQYF

D gene: -
V gene: TRBV5-1
J gene: TRBJ1-2
clone size: -
CDR3 DNA: TGCGCCAGCAGGAAGATGGGCTATGGCTACACCTTC
CDR3 protein: CASRKMGYGYTF

D gene: -
V gene: TRBV6-6
J gene: TRBJ1-1
clone size: -
CDR3 DNA: TGTGCCAGCAGCTTTGGAAGACTGAACACTGAAGCTTTCTTT
CDR3 protein: CASSFGRLNTEAFF

D gene: TRBD2
V gene: TRBV30
J gene: TRBJ2-3
clone size: -
CDR3 DNA: TGTGCCTGGACTAGCGGCCACACAGATACGCAGTATTTT
CDR3 protein: CAWTSGHTDTQYF

D gene: TRBD1
V gene: TRBV25-1
J gene: TRBJ2-2
clone size: once
CDR3 DNA: TGTGCCAGCAAGGGGACCGGGACAGGGAACACCGGGGAGCTGTTTTTT
CDR3 protein: CASKGTGTGNTGELFF

D gene: -
V gene: TRBV2
J gene: TRBJ1-5
clone size: -
CDR3 DNA: TGTGCCAGCAGGGTTAGCAATCAGCCCCAGCATTTT
CDR3 protein: CASRVSNQPQHF

D gene: TRBD1
V gene: TRBV19
J gene: TRBJ1-5
clone size: -
CDR3 DNA: TGTGCCAGTAGCCCAAGGGACAGGACTTTTCAGGGCAATCAGCCCCAGCATTTT
CDR3 protein: CASSPRDRTFQGNQPQHF

D gene: TRBD1
V gene: TRBV4-3
J gene: TRBJ1-4
clone size: -
CDR3 DNA: TGCGCCAGCAGTTCCGGGACAGGGGCTGAAAAACTGTTTTTT
CDR3 protein: CASSSGTGAEKLFF

D gene: -
V gene: TRBV7-2
J gene: TRBJ2-5
clone size: once
CDR3 DNA: TGTGCCAGCAGCTTACAATCCCTATTCCGGGAGACCCAGTACTTC
CDR3 protein: CASSLQSLFRETQYF

D gene: -
V gene: TRBV21-1
J gene: TRBJ2-7
clone size: once
CDR3 DNA: TGTGCCAGCACCTTCCCGCGGGCGAGGGGCTACGAGCAGTACTTC
CDR3 protein: CASTFPRARGYEQYF

D gene: TRBD1
V gene: TRBV4-2
J gene: TRBJ2-7
clone size: -
CDR3 DNA: TGTGCCAGCAGCCAAGTGGACAGGGCCTACGAGCAGTACTTC
CDR3 protein: CASSQVDRAYEQYF

D gene: -
V gene: TRBV4-2
J gene: TRBJ2-3
clone size: once
CDR3 DNA: TGTGCCAGCAGCCAAGTCCTGGGAGATACGACAGATACGCAGTATTTT
CDR3 protein: CASSQVLGDTTDTQYF

D gene: TRBD2
V gene: TRBV5-1
J gene: TRBJ2-7
clone size: once
CDR3 DNA: TGCGCCAGCAGATCGACTAGCGCCTCGGACGAGCAGTACTTC
CDR3 protein: CASRSTSASDEQYF

D gene: -
V gene: TRBV18
J gene: TRBJ1-3
clone size: -
CDR3 DNA: TGTGCCAGCTCACCTACCGACAGGCAAAGCACCATATATTTT
CDR3 protein: CASSPTDRQSTIYF

D gene: TRBD2
V gene: TRBV6-1
J gene: TRBJ2-7
clone size: -
CDR3 DNA: TGTGCCAGCAGTGACCGCTCCGGGGGGGGGTACGAGCAGTACTTC
CDR3 protein: CASSDRSGGGYEQYF

D gene: -
V gene: TRBV4-2
J gene: TRBJ1-2
clone size: few
CDR3 DNA: TGTGCCAGCACCCAATTGGTGTCGAACTATGGCTACACCTTC
CDR3 protein: CASTQLVSNYGYTF

D gene: -
V gene: TRBV29-1
J gene: TRBJ2-7
clone size: -
CDR3 DNA: TGCAGCGTTGAAGATCTTCAGGCAGGGATCTACGAGCAGTACTTC
CDR3 protein: CSVEDLQAGIYEQYF

D gene: TRBD2
V gene: TRBV11-2
J gene: TRBJ2-2
clone size: -
CDR3 DNA: TGTGCCAGCAGCTCTTACCGGCGGGGGGGGCAGGCCGGGGAGCTGTTTTTT
CDR3 protein: CASSSYRRGGQAGELFF